Below are 23 T cell receptor beta chains sequenced from a single sample in a study of CD8 T cells in Susac syndrome. Reverse transcription of 0.5 to 1 ug RNA was carried out with random hexamers. From the immunoSEQ multiplex PCR reads, TCRdb called clonotypes with MiXCR, one entry per CDR3 protein. The repertoire holds hundreds of thousands of distinct CDR3 sequences, with 94% as singletons. The sequenced sample consisted of CD4+ T cells from PBMCs. The source is a human donor with Susac syndrome.

This chain links TRBV20-1 with TRBJ2-7; D is perhaps TRBD1 or TRBD2 (5 bases each). V lost 1 base and J lost 3, with 13 bases in between. Germline lookup yields CDR1 DFQATT and CDR2 SNEGSKA (reference sequence). The CDR3 sequence is 14 residues long. CDR3: CSARAPGAIYEQYF. DNA for the CDR3: TGCAGTGCTAGAGCGCCCGGGGCGATCTACGAGCAGTACTTC.

The chain couples TRBV6-2 or TRBV6-3 to TRBJ2-6, with D maybe TRBD2 (5 bases). From germline, CDR1 is MNHEY and CDR2 SVGEGT. V gave up 5 bases and J gave up 2 bases, with 13 bases separating them. The length of the CDR3 is 16 residues. The CDR3 nucleotides are TGTGCCAGCAGTCCCGCGGGCCTACCTGGGGCCAACGTCCTGACTTTC. It encodes CASSPAGLPGANVLTF.

The CDR3 loop reads CASSYPTDGYTF. CDR3 in DNA: TGTGCCAGCAGTTACCCCACAGATGGCTACACCTTC. The V call is TRBV6-2 or TRBV6-3, the J call TRBJ1-2; unclear D gene. Trimming pared 2 bases from V and 6 bases from J, leaving 7 bases between. The length of the CDR3 is 12 residues. Germline lookup yields CDR1 MNHEY and CDR2 SVGEGT.

The chain links TRBV7-2 to TRBJ2-3; 11 bases map to TRBD2. The junction had 6 bases not matched to a gene; V was cut back by 6 bases and J by 1 base. The CDR3 extends over 16 amino acids. The germline CDR1 and CDR2 sequences are SGHTA and FQGNSA. CDR3 sequence: CASRVGTSGRTDTQYF. Written as DNA, the CDR3 is TGTGCCAGCAGGGTAGGGACTAGCGGACGCACAGATACGCAGTATTTT.

The rearrangement joins TRBV30 to TRBJ1-2; D is undetermined. This CDR3 has 16 residues. Looked up from germline, CDR1 is GTSNPN and CDR2 is SVGIG (reference sequence). V lost 2 bases, J lost 0 bases, and 16 bases lay in between. CDR3 nucleotides: TGTGCCTGGAGTTCCCTCGGCCGCGGGACTAACTATGGCTACACCTTC. Its protein product is CAWSSLGRGTNYGYTF.

This chain joins TRBV20-1 and TRBJ2-7; TRBD1 matches 7 bases. Germline V gives CDR1 DFQATT, CDR2 SNEGSKA (reference sequence). This CDR3 region has 13 residues. With V trimmed by 6 bases and J by 2 bases, 7 bases remained unmatched. The CDR3 here is CSAQRQGTYEQYF. The CDR3 DNA is TGCAGTGCCCAAAGACAGGGTACCTACGAGCAGTACTTC.

This chain connects TRBV14 to TRBJ1-1; the D gene is possibly TRBD1 (5 bases). CDR3 length: 15 residues. Trimming removed 1 base at V and 11 bases at J, with 20 bases between. The V gene's germline CDR1 is SGHDN and CDR2 FVKESK. In DNA form, the CDR3 reads TGTGCCAGCAGCCAAGGGGGCGCCTTACCGCGGAAGGCTTTCTTT. Its translation is CASSQGGALPRKAFF.

This chain uses TRBV27 with TRBJ2-7; D call uncertain. CDR3 length: 15 residues. The germline V gene has CDR1 MNHEY and CDR2 SMNVEV (reference sequence). V lost 2 bases to trimming and J lost 1 base, with 12 bases between them. The CDR3 nucleotides read TGTGCCAGCAGTTTAGTCGGGCAGGATTCCTACGAGCAGTACTTC. This codes for CASSLVGQDSYEQYF.

V is TRBV18 and J is TRBJ2-1, with D hard to call. V was trimmed by 0 bases and J by 8 bases, leaving 8 bases between them. This CDR3 region has 13 residues. Germline V gene data show CDR1 as KGHSH and CDR2 as LQKENI. The CDR3 DNA sequence: TGTGCCAGCTCACCACCGTTTCTCGATGAGCAGTTCTTC. As protein: CASSPPFLDEQFF.

The rearrangement uses TRBV3-1 and TRBJ1-2; TRBD1 might be the D (6 bases). Looked up from germline, CDR1 is LGHDT and CDR2 is YNNKEL (reference sequence). The CDR3 runs to 15 residues. V lost 1 base, J lost 2 bases, and 11 bases lay in between. The CDR3 here is CASSQGTGKNYGYTF. The CDR3 bases are TGTGCCAGCAGCCAAGGAACAGGGAAGAACTATGGCTACACCTTC. Combining the CDR3 with reference TRBV3-1 and TRBJ1-2 gives the whole variable domain DTAVSQTPKYLVTQMGNDKSIKCEQNLGHDTMYWYKQDSKKFLKIMFSYNNKELIINETVPNRFSPKSPDKAHLNLHINSLELGDSAVYFCASSQGTGKNYGYTFGSGTRLTVV.

The chain links TRBV6-2 or TRBV6-3 to TRBJ1-2; the D gene is possibly TRBD1 (5 bases). Trimming took 2 bases from V and 6 from J, leaving 16 bases between them. The CDR3 has 15 residues. Per the germline V gene, CDR1 is MNHEY and CDR2 is SVGEGT. CDR3 sequence reads: CASSYKRGSEDGYTF. The CDR3 DNA follows: TGTGCCAGCAGTTACAAGAGGGGCTCTGAGGATGGCTACACCTTC.

J is TRBJ2-1 and V is TRBV7-9; TRBD1 is a possible D gene (7 bases). The CDR3 consists of 15 residues. V was trimmed by 4 bases and J by 4 bases, leaving 14 bases between them. Germline values: CDR1 SEHNR, CDR2 FQNEAQ (reference sequence). The chain's CDR3 is CASSSTGDSYNEQFF. In DNA form, the CDR3 reads TGTGCCAGCAGCTCCACAGGGGACTCTTACAATGAGCAGTTCTTC. The complete variable domain, with remaining parts taken from reference TRBV7-9 and TRBJ2-1, reads DTGVSQNPRHKITKRGQNVTFRCDPISEHNRLYWYRQTLGQGPEFLTYFQNEAQLEKSRLLSDRFSAERPKGSFSTLEIQRTEQGDSAMYLCASSSTGDSYNEQFFGPGTRLTVL.

The chain links TRBV4-3 to TRBJ1-3, with D possibly TRBD1 on 6 matching bases. V shed 1 base and J shed 0 bases, with 13 bases lying between them. Germline CDR1 reads LGHNA; CDR2 reads YSLEER. The CDR3 totals 17 residues. The CDR3 protein is CASSQGRGGISGNTIYF. The CDR3 DNA follows: TGCGCCAGCAGCCAAGGGAGAGGGGGAATCTCTGGAAACACCATATATTTT.

The chain joins TRBV2 to TRBJ2-2; D ambiguous. The V end was cut by 1 base, the J end by 4 bases, with 4 bases between. Germline V gene data show CDR1 as SNHLY and CDR2 as FYNNEI. The CDR3 runs to 13 residues. CDR3 nucleotides: TGTGCCAGCAGTGAAGAACCCACCGGGGAGCTGTTTTTT. Translation gives CASSEEPTGELFF.

The chain has TRBV25-1 and TRBJ1-1; no firm D call. Germline lookup yields CDR1 MGHDK and CDR2 SYGVNS. V lost 3 bases to trimming and J lost 1 base, with 12 bases between them. This CDR3 contains 15 residues. CDR3 DNA sequence: TGTGCCAGCAGTGACTCGCGGACCGAGAACACTGAAGCTTTCTTT. Translating it yields CASSDSRTENTEAFF. Full variable domain (missing parts from reference TRBV25-1 and TRBJ1-1): EADIYQTPRYLVIGTGKKITLECSQTMGHDKMYWYQQDPGMELHLIHYSYGVNSTEKGDLSSESTVSRIRTEHFPLTLESARPSHTSQYLCASSDSRTENTEAFFGQGTRLTVV.

The chain joins TRBV7-2 to TRBJ1-2, with D perhaps TRBD1 (5 bases). Germline V gene lookup returns CDR1 SGHTA and CDR2 FQGNSA. The CDR3 runs 16 residues. Trimming cost V 6 bases and J 2 bases, with 19 bases left between them. CDR3 loop: CASRLRIPYRNYGYTF. Written as DNA, the CDR3 is TGTGCCAGCAGACTCCGTATCCCATACAGGAACTATGGCTACACCTTC.

This clonotype was seen only once. The chain recombines TRBV11-2 with TRBJ2-2; D may be TRBD1 (5 bases). V was pared by 3 bases and J by 6 bases, with 5 bases between. Germline lookup yields CDR1 SGHAT and CDR2 FQNNGV. The CDR3 is made up of 12 amino acids. CDR3 bases: TGTGCCAGCAGCTTGACAGCCGGGGAGCTGTTTTTT. Amino acid sequence: CASSLTAGELFF.

V is TRBV6-2 or TRBV6-3 and J is TRBJ2-7; 8 nucleotides agree with TRBD2. CDR3 size: 15 residues. CDR1 is MNHEY, CDR2 SVGEGT, per germline. V was pared by 4 bases and J by 4 bases, with 9 bases of the junction left unmatched. The CDR3 sequence: CASSFGLAVGYEQYF. CDR3 nucleotide sequence: TGTGCCAGCAGTTTCGGACTAGCAGTTGGGTACGAGCAGTACTTC.

V is TRBV5-4 and J is TRBJ1-6; D uncertain. The CDR3 has 14 amino acids. The V and J ends lost 0 bases and 8 bases respectively, with 9 bases between them. CDR1 is SGHNT, CDR2 YYREEE, per germline (reference sequence). This chain's CDR3 is CASSLATAYSPLHF. The CDR3 DNA reads as TGTGCCAGCAGCTTGGCGACGGCCTATTCACCCCTCCACTTT.

This rearrangement joins TRBV6-5 to TRBJ2-5; no definite D call. This CDR3 spans 12 amino acids. Germline V lookup: CDR1 MNHEY, CDR2 SVGAGI. V shed 6 bases and J shed 4 bases, with 9 bases lying between them. The CDR3 DNA follows: TGTGCCAGCAGCCACAAGGGAGAGACCCAGTACTTC. Translation: CASSHKGETQYF.

The V and J genes are TRBV5-1 and TRBJ2-2; possible D gene TRBD1, 5 bases. Trimming pared 4 bases from V and 3 bases from J, leaving 16 bases between. The CDR3 runs 16 residues. Germline-derived CDR1 and CDR2 are SGHRS and YFSETQ. This CDR3 reads CASSPEGRVDTGELFF. The CDR3 DNA is TGCGCCAGCAGCCCGGAAGGCAGGGTCGACACCGGGGAGCTGTTTTTT.

V is TRBV12-3 or TRBV12-4 and J is TRBJ2-3; perhaps TRBD2 as D (5 bases). V was trimmed by 3 bases and J by 5 bases, leaving 12 bases between them. The CDR3 loop spans 14 amino acids. The CDR3 is CASSFSSREDTQYF. Here the CDR3 DNA reads TGTGCCAGCAGTTTTTCCAGCCGGGAAGATACGCAGTATTTT.

The chain links TRBV6-6 to TRBJ1-5; tentative D call: TRBD1 (5 bases). With 8 bases removed from V and 6 bases from J, the gap between germline ends came to 20 bases. Germline V gene sequence: CDR1 MNHNY, CDR2 SVGAGI (reference sequence). The CDR3 runs 15 residues. The CDR3 protein is CASAGAGPRGQPQHF. The CDR3 nucleotides read TGTGCCAGCGCTGGGGCGGGACCACGGGGTCAGCCCCAGCATTTT.